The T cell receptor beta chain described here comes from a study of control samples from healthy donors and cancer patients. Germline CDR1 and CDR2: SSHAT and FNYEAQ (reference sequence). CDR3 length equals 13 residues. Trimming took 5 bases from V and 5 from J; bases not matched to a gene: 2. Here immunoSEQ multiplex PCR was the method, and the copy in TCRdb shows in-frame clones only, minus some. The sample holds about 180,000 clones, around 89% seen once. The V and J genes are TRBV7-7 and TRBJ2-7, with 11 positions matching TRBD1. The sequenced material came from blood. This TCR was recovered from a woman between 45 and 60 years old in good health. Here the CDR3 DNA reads TGTGCCAGCAGCCGGGACAGGGGGAACGAGCAGTACTTC. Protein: CASSRDRGNEQYF.